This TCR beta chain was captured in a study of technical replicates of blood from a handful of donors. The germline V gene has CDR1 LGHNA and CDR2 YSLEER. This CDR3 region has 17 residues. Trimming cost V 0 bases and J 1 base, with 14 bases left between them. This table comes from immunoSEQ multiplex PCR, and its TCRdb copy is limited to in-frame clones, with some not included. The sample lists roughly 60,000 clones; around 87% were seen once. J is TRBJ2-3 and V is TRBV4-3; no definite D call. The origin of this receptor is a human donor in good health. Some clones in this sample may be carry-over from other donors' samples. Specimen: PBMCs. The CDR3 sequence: CASSQEFAHYGTDTQYF. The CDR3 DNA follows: TGCGCCAGCAGCCAAGAATTCGCGCACTACGGCACAGATACGCAGTATTTT.